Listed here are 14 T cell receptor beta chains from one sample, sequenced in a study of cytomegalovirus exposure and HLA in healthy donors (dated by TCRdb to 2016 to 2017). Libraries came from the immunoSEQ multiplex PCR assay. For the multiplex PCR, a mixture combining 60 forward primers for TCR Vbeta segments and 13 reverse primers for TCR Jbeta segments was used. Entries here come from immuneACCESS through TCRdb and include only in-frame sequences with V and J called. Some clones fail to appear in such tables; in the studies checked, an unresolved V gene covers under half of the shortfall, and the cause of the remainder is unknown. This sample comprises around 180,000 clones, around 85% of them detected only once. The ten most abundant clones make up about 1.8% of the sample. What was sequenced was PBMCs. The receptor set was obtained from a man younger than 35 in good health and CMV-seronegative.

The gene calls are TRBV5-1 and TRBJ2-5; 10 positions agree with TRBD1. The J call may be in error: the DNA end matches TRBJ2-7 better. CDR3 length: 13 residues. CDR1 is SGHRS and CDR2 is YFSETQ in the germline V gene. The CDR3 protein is CASMGTGVYEQYF. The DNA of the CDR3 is TGCGCCAGCATGGGGACAGGGGTGTACGAGCAGTACTTC.

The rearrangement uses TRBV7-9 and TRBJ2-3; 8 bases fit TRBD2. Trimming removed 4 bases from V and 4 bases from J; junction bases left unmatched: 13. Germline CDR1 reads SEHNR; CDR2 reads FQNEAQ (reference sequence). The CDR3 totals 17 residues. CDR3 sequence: CASSSWAGRASADTQYF. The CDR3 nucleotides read TGTGCCAGCAGCTCCTGGGCCGGGAGGGCCTCGGCAGATACGCAGTATTTT.

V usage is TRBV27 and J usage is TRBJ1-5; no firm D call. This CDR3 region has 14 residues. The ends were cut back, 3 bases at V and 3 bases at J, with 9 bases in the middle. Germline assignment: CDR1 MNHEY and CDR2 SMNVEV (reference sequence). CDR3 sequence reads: CASSFGLNNQPQHF. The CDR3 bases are TGTGCCAGCAGTTTTGGGCTCAACAATCAGCCCCAGCATTTT.

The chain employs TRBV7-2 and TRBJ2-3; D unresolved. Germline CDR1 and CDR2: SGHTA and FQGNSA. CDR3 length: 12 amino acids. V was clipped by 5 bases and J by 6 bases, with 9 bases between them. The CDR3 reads CASSISRDTQYF. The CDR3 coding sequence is TGTGCCAGCAGCATTAGTCGTGATACGCAGTATTTT. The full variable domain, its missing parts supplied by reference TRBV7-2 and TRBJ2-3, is GAGVSQSPSNKVTEKGKDVELRCDPISGHTALYWYRQSLGQGLEFLIYFQGNSAPDKSGLPSDRFSAERTGGSVSTLTIQRTQQEDSAVYLCASSISRDTQYFGPGTRLTVL.

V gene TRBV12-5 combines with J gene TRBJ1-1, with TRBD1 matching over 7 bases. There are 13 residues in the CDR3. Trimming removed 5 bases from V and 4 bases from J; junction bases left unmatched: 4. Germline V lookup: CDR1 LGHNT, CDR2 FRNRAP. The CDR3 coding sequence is TGTGCTAGTGGTCAGACAGGGAGCACTGAAGCTTTCTTT. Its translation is CASGQTGSTEAFF.

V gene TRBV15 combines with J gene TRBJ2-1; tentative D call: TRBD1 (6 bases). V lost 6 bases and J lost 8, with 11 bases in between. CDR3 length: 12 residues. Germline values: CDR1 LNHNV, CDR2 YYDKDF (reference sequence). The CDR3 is CATRINRDEQFF. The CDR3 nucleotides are TGTGCCACCAGAATAAACAGGGATGAGCAGTTCTTC.

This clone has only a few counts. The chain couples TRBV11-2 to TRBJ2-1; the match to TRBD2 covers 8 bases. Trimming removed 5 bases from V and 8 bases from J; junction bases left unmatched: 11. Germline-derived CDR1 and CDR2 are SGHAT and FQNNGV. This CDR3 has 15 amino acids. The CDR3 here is CASSRAGRARDEQFF. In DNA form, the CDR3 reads TGTGCCAGCAGCCGAGCCGGGAGGGCCCGGGATGAGCAGTTCTTC.

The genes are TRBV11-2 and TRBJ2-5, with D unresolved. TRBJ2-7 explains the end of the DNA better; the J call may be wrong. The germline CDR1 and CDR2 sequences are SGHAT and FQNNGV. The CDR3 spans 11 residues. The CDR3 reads CASSHSYEQYF. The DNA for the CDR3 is TGTGCCAGCAGCCACTCCTACGAGCAGTACTTC.

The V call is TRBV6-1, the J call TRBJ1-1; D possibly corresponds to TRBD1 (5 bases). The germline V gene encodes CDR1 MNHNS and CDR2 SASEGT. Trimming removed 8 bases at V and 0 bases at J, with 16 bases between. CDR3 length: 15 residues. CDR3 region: CASLDRRGLNTEAFF. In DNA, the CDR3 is TGTGCCAGCCTCGATAGAAGGGGCCTGAACACTGAAGCTTTCTTT.

The CDR3 DNA reads TGTGCCAGCAGCTCATTCGTCCAGGATGAGCAGTTCTTC. Translating gives CASSSFVQDEQFF. This rearrangement joins TRBV7-9 to TRBJ2-1, with D uncertain. The CDR3 has 13 residues. The germline CDR1 and CDR2 sequences are SEHNR and FQNEAQ (reference sequence). V lost 4 bases to trimming and J lost 8 bases, with 12 bases between them.

CDR3 nucleotides: TGCAGCGTTGAGACGGAGGTTAAAGGCGAGCAGTACTTC. As protein: CSVETEVKGEQYF. The J gene is TRBJ2-7, the V gene TRBV29-1; D is perhaps TRBD2 (5 bases). From germline, CDR1 is SQVTM and CDR2 ANQGSEA. There are 13 residues in the CDR3. Trimming pared 3 bases from V and 6 bases from J, leaving 15 bases between.

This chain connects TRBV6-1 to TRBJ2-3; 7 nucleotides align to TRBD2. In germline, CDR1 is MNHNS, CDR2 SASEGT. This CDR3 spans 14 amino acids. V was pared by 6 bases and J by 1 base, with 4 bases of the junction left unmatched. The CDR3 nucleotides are TGTGCCAGCAGACGGGAGGTCGGCACAGATACGCAGTATTTT. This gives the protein CASRREVGTDTQYF.

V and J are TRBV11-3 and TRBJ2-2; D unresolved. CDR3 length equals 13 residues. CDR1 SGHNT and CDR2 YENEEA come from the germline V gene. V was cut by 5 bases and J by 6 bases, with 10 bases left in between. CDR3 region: CASSPGGAGELFF. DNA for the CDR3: TGTGCCAGCAGCCCGGGTGGCGCCGGGGAGCTGTTTTTT. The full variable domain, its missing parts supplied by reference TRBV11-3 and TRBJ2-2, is EAGVVQSPRYKIIEKKQPVAFWCNPISGHNTLYWYLQNLGQGPELLIRYENEEAVDDSQLPKDRFSAERLKGVDSTLKIQPAELGDSAVYLCASSPGGAGELFFGEGSRLTVL.

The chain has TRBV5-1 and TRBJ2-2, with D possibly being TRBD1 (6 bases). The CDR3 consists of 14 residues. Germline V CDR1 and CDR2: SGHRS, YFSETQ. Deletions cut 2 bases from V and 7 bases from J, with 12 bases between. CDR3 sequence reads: CASSFSQGDGELFF. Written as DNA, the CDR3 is TGCGCCAGCAGCTTTTCACAGGGCGACGGGGAGCTGTTTTTT.